This TCR beta chain was documented in a study of vaccination and CD4 T cells after COVID-19. Across the whole study: The cells in question were stimulated using overlapping spike peptides derived from SARS-CoV-2, HCoV-NL63, HCoV-OC43 and HCoV-229E.

Treatment described: roughly 11-day PBMC culture with coronavirus spike peptide pools or control peptides (ViraFEST assay). The collection of CD4+ T cells from the unexposed donor took place before the COVID-19 pandemic (2011-2018). CDR1 and CDR2 from the germline V gene are DFQATT and SNEGSKA (reference sequence). With 5 bases clipped from V and 3 bases from J, the junction kept 3 bases outside the gene matches. The CDR3 sequence is 13 residues long. Sequencing of DNA taken from cultured CD4+ T cells relied on the Oncomine TCR Beta short-read assay. Once CD4+ T cells had been cultured, genomic DNA was extracted from them. MiXCR was run by TCRdb on the PCR reads, yielding one entry per CDR3 protein. The profile shows some 7,000 distinct CDR3 sequences, about 30% of them singletons. This clonotype was detected only a few times. The antigen is not known.

The TCR originated in a human donor in good health. Source material: CD4+ T cells from blood, cultured in vitro. The J gene is TRBJ2-3, the V gene TRBV20-1; TRBD1 aligns across 9 bases. This CDR3 reads CSAPGTGTDTQYF. In nucleotides, the CDR3 is TGCAGTGCTCCCGGGACAGGGACAGATACGCAGTATTTT.